Sequencing of this T cell receptor (beta chain) was carried out in a study of T cells in Graves' hyperthyroidism and ophthalmopathy. Study-level findings and limits: Progression to ophthalmopathy was predicted a median of 6.5 months early.

The V gene end was trimmed by 4 bases and the J gene end by 8 bases; junction bases not matched to a gene: 10. This CDR3 has 16 residues. CDR1 is SNHLY and CDR2 is FYNNEI in the germline V gene. Across 18 months, stable Graves' hyperthyroidism was marked by no progression to ophthalmopathy. Hyperthyroidism patients were newly diagnosed, had disease duration under 2 months, and were aged 18 to 65 years. Concerning this clonotype: Its target is not known.

Researchers amplified the TCR beta CDR3 regions from RNA transcripts. The HTBI primer set served for first-round RT-PCR of the TCR CDR3. TCRdb re-called the multiplex PCR reads through MiXCR, storing one row per CDR3 protein. Of some 620,000 distinct CDR3 sequences detected, 15% to 20% appear once; the ten largest clones hold less than 4.5%. This chain links TRBV2 with TRBJ1-4; 10 nucleotides align to TRBD1. The TCR comes from a woman between 25 and 40 years old with Graves' hyperthyroidism. The sequencing sample was made of blood. Here the CDR3 DNA reads TGTGCCAGCAGTGGAGGGCTGACAGGGGGCGGCGAAAAACTGTTTTTT. Translation: CASSGGLTGGGEKLFF. Combining the CDR3 with reference TRBV2 and TRBJ1-4 gives the whole variable domain EPEVTQTPSHQVTQMGQEVILRCVPISNHLYFYWYRQILGQKVEFLVSFYNNEISEKSEIFDDQFSVERPDGSNFTLKIRSTKLEDSAMYFCASSGGLTGGGEKLFFGSGTQLSVL.